The rows below give T cell receptor beta chains drawn from one sample of a study of CD8 T cells in ankylosing spondylitis. From the 5' RACE reads, TCRdb called clonotypes with MiXCR, one entry per CDR3 protein. The sample contains about 160,000 distinct CDR3 sequences, around 45% of which appear only once. Source material: synovial fluid, either unsorted or a sorted T cell fraction (not recorded which). The receptor source for this set is a male donor with ankylosing spondylitis. The CDR3 runs from the conserved cysteine through the conserved F or W.

V	J	CDR3
TRBV7-6	TRBJ2-2	CASRRQGKSTGELFF
TRBV6-6	TRBJ1-2	CASSYGNYGYTF
TRBV28	TRBJ2-3	CATQFLRDGTDTQYF
TRBV10-3	TRBJ2-7	CAISDPGKSSYEQYF
TRBV20-1	TRBJ2-2	CSAWGLNTGELFF
TRBV6-2/TRBV6-3	TRBJ1-5	CASSYLQGLAWPQHF
TRBV20-1	TRBJ1-2	CSAPKSTGVGYGYTF
TRBV12-3/TRBV12-4	TRBJ2-2	CASSSGVVDTGELFF
TRBV5-1	TRBJ2-1	CASSWALAASSYNEQFF
TRBV12-3/TRBV12-4	TRBJ2-1	CASSLWREGPDEQFF